This T cell receptor beta chain comes out of a study of CD8 T cells in ankylosing spondylitis. Whole-study findings and limits: CD8+ disease-linked clones were present at relatively low frequencies in blood. Reports of some motif variants in reactive arthritis synovial fluid and blood predate this one. The study looked at matched synovial fluid samples from ankylosing spondylitis patients. Disease-linked clones were reported to be significantly enriched there. Characteristic, it appeared, of ankylosing spondylitis blood was a TCR beta motif of roughly eight highly homologous variants.

TCRdb redid the calling of the 5' RACE reads with MiXCR, one entry per CDR3 protein. The sample consists of hundreds of thousands of distinct CDR3 sequences, approximately 26% of them appearing once. Germline V lookup: CDR1 SGHRS, CDR2 YFSETQ. Trimming at V came to 1 base and at J to 3 bases, leaving 10 bases not matched to a gene. The CDR3 spans 16 residues. This clonotype was recorded a few times. The antigen remains unidentified. Sample: blood, either unsorted or a sorted T cell fraction (not recorded which). The sequence derives from a male donor with ankylosing spondylitis. The chain links TRBV5-1 to TRBJ2-7, with TRBD2 matching over 7 bases. CDR3 residues: CASSLTWTSRFYEQYF. CDR3 nucleotide sequence: TGCGCCAGCAGCTTGACCTGGACTAGTAGGTTCTACGAGCAGTACTTC. Complete variable domain (other parts from reference TRBV5-1 and TRBJ2-7): KAGVTQTPRYLIKTRGQQVTLSCSPISGHRSVSWYQQTPGQGLQFLFEYFSETQRNKGNFPGRFSGRQFSNSRSEMNVSTLELGDSALYLCASSLTWTSRFYEQYFGPGTRLTVT.